This TCR beta chain is from a study of cytomegalovirus exposure and HLA in healthy donors. Primers included in the PCR were 60 Vbeta and 13 Jbeta primers. Produced via immunoSEQ multiplex PCR; TCRdb's table is partial and in-frame only. The profile shows approximately 160,000 clones, around 68% of them singletons. CDR1 and CDR2 (germline): LNHDA, SQIVND (reference sequence). The CDR3 is 12 amino acids. The V gene lost 7 bases and the J gene lost 1 base, with 7 bases spanning the gap. The source material was PBMCs. This chain links TRBV19 with TRBJ1-1; weak D call: TRBD1 (5 bases). This sequence was found in a woman aged 40 to 55 in good health and CMV-seropositive. The CDR3 reads CASTQGNTEAFF. CDR3 in DNA: TGTGCCAGTACTCAGGGGAACACTGAAGCTTTCTTT.